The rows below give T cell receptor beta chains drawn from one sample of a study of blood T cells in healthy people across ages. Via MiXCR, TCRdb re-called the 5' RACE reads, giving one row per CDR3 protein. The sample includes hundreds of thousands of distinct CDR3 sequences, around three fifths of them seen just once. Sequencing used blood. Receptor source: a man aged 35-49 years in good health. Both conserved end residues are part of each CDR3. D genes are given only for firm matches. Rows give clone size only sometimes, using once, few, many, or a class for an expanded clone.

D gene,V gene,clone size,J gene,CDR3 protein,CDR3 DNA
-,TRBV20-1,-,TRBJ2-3,CSARDLTESTDTQYF,TGCAGTGCTAGAGATCTAACTGAAAGCACAGATACGCAGTATTTT
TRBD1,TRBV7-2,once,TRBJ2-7,CASSLRTGGTYEQYF,TGTGCCAGCAGCTTAAGGACAGGGGGGACATACGAGCAGTACTTC
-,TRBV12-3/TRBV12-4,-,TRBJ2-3,CAGSSPGQGPDTQYF,TGTGCCGGCAGTAGCCCGGGGCAGGGACCAGATACGCAGTATTTT
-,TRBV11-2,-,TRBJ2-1,CASSSRDWAYIEQFF,TGTGCCAGCAGCTCCCGGGACTGGGCCTATATTGAGCAGTTCTTC
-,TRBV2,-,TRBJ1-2,CASRAGLNYGYTF,TGTGCCAGCAGGGCAGGGTTGAACTATGGCTACACCTTC
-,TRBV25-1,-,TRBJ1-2,CASSAYGDPGYGYTF,TGTGCCAGCAGTGCTTATGGGGACCCTGGTTATGGCTACACCTTC
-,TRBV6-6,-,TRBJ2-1,CASKMGPRDEQFF,TGTGCCAGCAAGATGGGTCCCCGCGATGAGCAGTTCTTC
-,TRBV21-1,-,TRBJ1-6,CASSKGPRTGVRNNSPLHF,TGTGCCAGCAGCAAAGGGCCCCGGACGGGAGTCAGGAATAATTCACCCCTCCACTTT
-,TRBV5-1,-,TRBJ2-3,CASSLGLATVGDTQYF,TGCGCCAGCAGCTTGGGTCTAGCCACCGTCGGTGATACGCAGTATTTT
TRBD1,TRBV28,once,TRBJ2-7,CASSDVDRGSYEQYF,TGTGCCAGCAGCGACGTTGACAGGGGCTCCTACGAGCAGTACTTC
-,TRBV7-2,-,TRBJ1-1,CASSSPTANTEAFF,TGTGCCAGCAGCTCTCCGACAGCTAACACTGAAGCTTTCTTT
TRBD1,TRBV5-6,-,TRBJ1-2,CASSLQDRGGYGYTF,TGTGCCAGCAGCTTACAAGACAGGGGAGGGTATGGCTACACCTTC
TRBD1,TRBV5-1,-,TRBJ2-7,CASSLVPGQGNYEQYF,TGCGCCAGCAGCTTGGTACCGGGACAGGGAAACTACGAGCAGTACTTC
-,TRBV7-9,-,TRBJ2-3,CASKGGASTDTQYF,TGTGCCAGCAAAGGGGGGGCTAGCACAGATACGCAGTATTTT
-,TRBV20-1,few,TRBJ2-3,CSARNSGLGTDTQYF,TGCAGTGCTAGAAATTCGGGGTTGGGAACAGATACGCAGTATTTT
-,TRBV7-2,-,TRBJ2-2,CASSLFTRSGVDTGELFF,TGTGCCAGCAGCTTATTTACTCGTTCAGGGGTGGACACCGGGGAGCTGTTTTTT
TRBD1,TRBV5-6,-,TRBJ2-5,CASSATGQGQLTQYF,TGCGCCAGCAGCGCGACGGGACAGGGGCAGCTGACCCAGTACTTC
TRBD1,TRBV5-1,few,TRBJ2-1,CASSLEGQGYNEQFF,TGTGCCAGCAGCTTAGAGGGACAGGGCTACAATGAGCAGTTCTTC
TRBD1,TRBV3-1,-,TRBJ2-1,CASSGRGGTGYNEQFF,TGTGCCAGCAGCGGACGAGGCGGGACAGGGTACAATGAGCAGTTCTTC
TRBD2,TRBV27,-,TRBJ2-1,CAIGREDNEQFF,TGTGCCATCGGGAGGGAAGACAATGAGCAGTTCTTC
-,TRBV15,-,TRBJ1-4,CATRPDPNEKLFF,TGTGCCACCAGGCCAGACCCTAATGAAAAACTGTTTTTT
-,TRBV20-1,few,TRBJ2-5,CSASNQETQYF,TGCAGTGCTAGTAACCAAGAGACCCAGTACTTC
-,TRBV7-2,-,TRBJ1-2,CASSLAPGKGYTF,TGTGCCAGCAGCTTAGCCCCAGGGAAAGGCTACACCTTC
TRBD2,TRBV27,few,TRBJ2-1,CASGTSGGAAYNEQFF,TGTGCCAGCGGGACTAGCGGGGGGGCCGCCTACAATGAGCAGTTCTTC
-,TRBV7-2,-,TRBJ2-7,CASSFDSNHEQYF,TGTGCCAGCAGCTTTGACAGTAACCACGAGCAGTACTTC
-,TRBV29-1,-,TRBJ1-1,CSVDSGGLMNTEAFF,TGCAGCGTAGACAGTGGGGGACTAATGAACACTGAAGCTTTCTTT
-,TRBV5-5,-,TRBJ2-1,CASSLAYGSNEQFF,TGTGCCAGCAGCTTGGCTTATGGGAGCAATGAGCAGTTCTTC
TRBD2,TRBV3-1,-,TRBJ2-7,CASSPPWGTSGLRRVEQYF,TGTGCCAGCAGCCCTCCTTGGGGGACTAGCGGGTTACGGCGGGTCGAGCAGTACTTC
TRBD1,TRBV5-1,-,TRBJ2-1,CASSLLRTGSDEQFF,TGCGCCAGCAGCTTATTACGGACAGGGAGCGATGAGCAGTTCTTC
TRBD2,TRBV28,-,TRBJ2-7,CASSFLASGTYEQYF,TGTGCCAGCAGTTTTCTGGCTAGCGGGACCTACGAGCAGTACTTC
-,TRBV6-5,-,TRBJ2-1,CASSYSTGTYNEQFF,TGTGCCAGCAGTTACTCGACGGGGACCTACAATGAGCAGTTCTTC
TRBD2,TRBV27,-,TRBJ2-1,CASRSGVAYNEQFF,TGTGCCAGCAGAAGCGGGGTAGCCTACAATGAGCAGTTCTTC
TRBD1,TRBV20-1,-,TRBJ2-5,CSARVPGGGETQYF,TGCAGTGCTAGAGTCCCAGGGGGCGGGGAGACCCAGTACTTC
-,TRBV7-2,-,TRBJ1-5,CASSSGRGRNQPQHF,TGTGCCAGCAGCTCAGGCCGGGGCCGTAATCAGCCCCAGCATTTT
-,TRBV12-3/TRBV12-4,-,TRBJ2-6,CASSLRGPGANVLTF,TGTGCCAGCAGTTTGAGGGGCCCTGGGGCCAACGTCCTGACTTTC
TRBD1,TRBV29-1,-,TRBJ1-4,CSVRETGNEKLFF,TGCAGCGTTCGTGAGACAGGGAATGAAAAACTGTTTTTT
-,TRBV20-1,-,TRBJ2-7,CSAHKNEQYF,TGCAGTGCTCACAAGAATGAGCAGTACTTC
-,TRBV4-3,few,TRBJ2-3,CASSQDPTLTDTQYF,TGCGCCAGCAGCCAAGACCCCACCCTAACAGATACGCAGTATTTT
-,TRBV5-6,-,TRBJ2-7,CASSQGGVQYF,TGTGCCAGCAGTCAGGGGGGCGTGCAGTACTTC
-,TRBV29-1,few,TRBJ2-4,CSVEPILAKNIQYF,TGCAGCGTTGAGCCCATCCTAGCCAAAAACATTCAGTACTTC
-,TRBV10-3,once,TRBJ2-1,CAISESTNVRNNEQFF,TGTGCCATCAGTGAGTCGACGAACGTACGGAACAATGAGCAGTTCTTC
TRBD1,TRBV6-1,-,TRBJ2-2,CASSEKTGSNTGELFF,TGTGCCAGCAGTGAGAAGACAGGGTCGAACACCGGGGAGCTGTTTTTT
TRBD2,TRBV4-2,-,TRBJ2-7,CASSQGGERGAPGEQYF,TGTGCCAGCAGCCAAGGGGGGGAGCGGGGGGCCCCCGGTGAGCAGTACTTC
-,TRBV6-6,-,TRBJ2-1,CASRDSTVETQFF,TGTGCCAGCAGAGATTCTACGGTAGAGACCCAGTTCTTC
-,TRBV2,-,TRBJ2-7,CASKPTPSSYEQYF,TGTGCCAGCAAGCCGACACCGAGCTCCTACGAGCAGTACTTC
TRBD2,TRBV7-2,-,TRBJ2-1,CASSPGGKPGREQFF,TGTGCCAGCAGCCCGGGAGGCAAACCGGGCCGGGAGCAGTTCTTC
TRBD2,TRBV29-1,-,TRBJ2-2,CSVPDNLRGGDTGELFF,TGCAGCGTTCCCGACAACTTGCGCGGGGGGGACACCGGGGAGCTGTTTTTT
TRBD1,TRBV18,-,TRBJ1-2,CASSPSTGGSGYTF,TGTGCCAGCTCACCATCGACAGGGGGTTCGGGCTACACCTTC
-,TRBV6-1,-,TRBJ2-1,CASSAITTTEQFF,TGTGCCAGCAGTGCCATAACCACGACCGAGCAGTTCTTC
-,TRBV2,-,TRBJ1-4,CASSAKQGLGEKLFF,TGTGCCAGCAGCGCGAAACAGGGTCTAGGGGAAAAACTGTTTTTT
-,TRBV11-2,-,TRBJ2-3,CASSLEGVNTDTQYF,TGTGCCAGCAGCTTAGAAGGAGTCAACACAGATACGCAGTATTTT